This passage covers 21 T cell receptor beta chains from one sample sequenced in a study of blood T cell repertoires in COVID-19. Sequencing used immunoSEQ multiplex PCR; TCRdb keeps in-frame clones, though not all of them. The sample holds more than 120,000 clones; over 80% are singletons and the top ten take 30% to 45%. The sample was peripheral blood. The source of these receptors is a man between 45 and 60 years old who had recovered from COVID-19.

The V and J genes are TRBV19 and TRBJ2-2; D is perhaps TRBD1 (5 bases). This CDR3 has 12 residues. V was cut by 4 bases and J by 6 bases, with 6 bases left in between. CDR1 is LNHDA and CDR2 is SQIVND in the germline V gene (reference sequence). The CDR3 loop reads CASSRQSGELFF. CDR3 sequence (DNA): TGTGCCAGTAGTAGACAGTCCGGGGAGCTGTTTTTT.

The genes are TRBV5-4 and TRBJ2-5, with TRBD2 as a possible D gene (7 bases). The germline CDR1 and CDR2 sequences are SGHNT and YYREEE (reference sequence). The CDR3 sequence is 14 residues long. The V end was cut by 6 bases, the J end by 5 bases, with 17 bases between. CDR3 sequence reads: CASTGGGARETQYF. The CDR3 coding sequence is TGTGCCAGCACAGGAGGGGGGGCAAGGGAGACCCAGTACTTC.

The chain recombines TRBV29-1 with TRBJ1-1; D is perhaps TRBD1 (6 bases). Per germline, CDR1 SQVTM and CDR2 ANQGSEA. CDR3 length: 14 residues. The V end was cut by 8 bases, the J end by 4 bases, with 20 bases between. The CDR3, as DNA: TGCAGCTCAACGGGGGGCGCCGGGACCACTGAAGCTTTCTTT. As protein: CSSTGGAGTTEAFF. Using reference TRBV29-1 and TRBJ1-1 for the parts outside the CDR3, the full variable domain is SAVISQKPSRDICQRGTSLTIQCQVDSQVTMMFWYRQQPGQSLTLIATANQGSEATYESGFVIDKFPISRPNLTFSTLTVSNMSPEDSSIYLCSSTGGAGTTEAFFGQGTRLTVV.

V is TRBV5-1 and J is TRBJ1-4; 8 nucleotides line up with TRBD1. This CDR3 spans 16 amino acids. Germline V gives CDR1 SGHRS, CDR2 YFSETQ. Trimming at V came to 4 bases and at J to 4 bases, leaving 9 bases not matched to a gene. The CDR3 here is CASSPDGQGLNEKLFF. CDR3 coding DNA: TGCGCCAGCAGCCCGGACGGACAGGGACTTAATGAAAAACTGTTTTTT.

This chain connects TRBV18 to TRBJ2-7; 13 nucleotides line up with TRBD2. V dropped 3 bases and J dropped 4; count of bases not matched to a gene: 9. From germline, CDR1 is KGHSH and CDR2 LQKENI. The CDR3 consists of 17 residues. The chain's CDR3 is CASSPTSGGPLGYEQYF. The DNA for the CDR3 is TGTGCCAGCTCACCGACTAGCGGGGGGCCTTTAGGGTACGAGCAGTACTTC.

The chain joins TRBV7-9 to TRBJ2-5, with a possible D match to TRBD2 (6 bases). Germline assignment: CDR1 SEHNR and CDR2 FQNEAQ (reference sequence). Trimming took off 0 bases at V and 4 bases at J, with 12 bases between the two ends. The CDR3 length is 15 residues. CDR3 in DNA: TGTGCCAGCAGCTTAGCGGGCCAAGCGGGAGAGACCCAGTACTTC. It codes for CASSLAGQAGETQYF.

The chain employs TRBV14 and TRBJ1-2; tentative D call: TRBD1 (6 bases). Looked up from germline, CDR1 is SGHDN and CDR2 is FVKESK. This CDR3 is built from 15 residues. Trimming pared 2 bases from V and 6 bases from J, leaving 16 bases between. CDR3 in DNA: TGTGCCAGCAGCCAACTTCGGGGGGGGCTACATGGCTACACCTTC. Translating it yields CASSQLRGGLHGYTF. Filled out from reference TRBV14 and TRBJ1-2, the complete variable domain reads EAGVTQFPSHSVIEKGQTVTLRCDPISGHDNLYWYRRVMGKEIKFLLHFVKESKQDESGMPNNRFLAERTGGTYSTLKVQPAELEDSGVYFCASSQLRGGLHGYTFGSGTRLTVV.

This clone occurred once. This rearrangement joins TRBV10-3 to TRBJ2-3; a weak D match, TRBD2 (5 bases). Germline CDR1 and CDR2: ENHRY and SYGVKD. Trimming stripped 4 bases from V and 6 bases from J, with 11 bases between. This CDR3 is 13 amino acids long. The CDR3 loop is CAISGAGGDTQYF. CDR3 nucleotides: TGTGCCATCAGTGGGGCGGGTGGCGATACGCAGTATTTT.

The chain joins TRBV21-1 to TRBJ2-7; the D call TRBD2 from the table was never checked on the DNA. TRBV21-1 is designated a pseudogene. This CDR3 is built from 17 residues. The CDR3 nucleotides read TGTGCCAGCAGCAAATCGGGGGACTCTTCACCCTCCTACGAGCAGTACTTC. Protein product: CASSKSGDSSPSYEQYF.

The genes are TRBV3-1 (or the pseudogene TRBV3-2) and TRBJ2-7, with 7 nucleotides matching TRBD1. Trimming cost V 2 bases and J 0 bases; bases outside gene matches: 7. The CDR3 has 16 amino acids. The germline V gene encodes CDR1 LGHDT and CDR2 YNNKEL (reference sequence). The CDR3 loop is CASSQTGTVDSYEQYF. For the CDR3, the DNA is TGTGCCAGCAGCCAAACCGGGACAGTGGACTCCTACGAGCAGTACTTC.

J is TRBJ1-1 and V is TRBV19, with D possibly TRBD1 on 6 matching bases. V was clipped by 3 bases and J by 1 base, with 12 bases between them. The V gene's germline CDR1 is LNHDA and CDR2 SQIVND (reference sequence). The CDR3 runs 15 residues. The CDR3, as DNA: TGTGCCAGTAGTATGGGGGGGCTCGGGAACACTGAAGCTTTCTTT. Protein product: CASSMGGLGNTEAFF.

The CDR3 bases are TGTGCCAGCTCTAGGACAGCCATCTATGGCTACACCTTC. Translation: CASSRTAIYGYTF. The chain couples TRBV12-3 or TRBV12-4 to TRBJ1-2; perhaps TRBD1 as D (6 bases). V lost 8 bases, J lost 4 bases, and 14 bases lay in between. The CDR3 sequence is 13 residues long.

This clone was detected once. The rearrangement uses TRBV10-1 and TRBJ1-1; 10 nucleotides align to TRBD1. Trimming took 3 bases from V and 4 from J; bases not matched to a gene: 11. Germline V gives CDR1 WNHNN, CDR2 SYGVQD (reference sequence). CDR3 length equals 17 residues. The CDR3 loop reads CASSDPGTGVAVTEAFF. The CDR3 DNA reads TGCGCCAGCAGTGACCCCGGGACAGGGGTTGCGGTCACTGAAGCTTTCTTT.

This clone was seen many times. The chain links TRBV4-3 to TRBJ1-1; possibly TRBD1 for D (5 bases). Germline CDR1 reads LGHNA; CDR2 reads YSLEER. The V end lost 0 bases, the J end lost 0 bases, and 8 bases lay between the germline ends. The length of the CDR3 is 15 residues. CDR3 sequence reads: CASSQDWGMNTEAFF. The CDR3 DNA reads TGCGCCAGCAGCCAAGACTGGGGCATGAACACTGAAGCTTTCTTT.

The chain combines TRBV15 with TRBJ1-5; TRBD1 is a possible D gene (5 bases). V lost 0 bases to trimming and J lost 3 bases, with 18 bases between them. CDR3 length equals 18 residues. Germline V gene data show CDR1 as LNHNV and CDR2 as YYDKDF (reference sequence). The CDR3 sequence is CATSRDKARVAANQPQHF. The CDR3 DNA follows: TGTGCCACCAGCAGAGACAAGGCCAGGGTAGCGGCCAATCAGCCCCAGCATTTT.

V is TRBV5-6 and J is TRBJ1-2; D is possibly TRBD1 (6 bases). The V gene lost 0 bases and the J gene lost 2 bases, with 11 bases spanning the gap. The V gene's germline CDR1 is SGHDT and CDR2 YYEEEE. This CDR3 is built from 15 residues. The CDR3 reads CASSLEGVPNYGYTF. The CDR3 nucleotides read TGTGCCAGCAGCTTGGAGGGGGTTCCCAACTATGGCTACACCTTC. Complete variable domain (other parts from reference TRBV5-6 and TRBJ1-2): DAGVTQSPTHLIKTRGQQVTLRCSPKSGHDTVSWYQQALGQGPQFIFQYYEEEERQRGNFPDRFSGHQFPNYSSELNVNALLLGDSALYLCASSLEGVPNYGYTFGSGTRLTVV.

This clone was detected a few times. The chain uses TRBV18 and TRBJ2-1; 9 nucleotides match TRBD1. The CDR3 consists of 16 residues. The germline CDR1 and CDR2 sequences are KGHSH and LQKENI. V lost 5 bases and J lost 0; bases outside the gene matches: 5. CDR3 DNA sequence: TGTGCCAGCTCATCCAGGACAGGGGACTCCTACAATGAGCAGTTCTTC. Its translation is CASSSRTGDSYNEQFF. Complete variable domain (other parts from reference TRBV18 and TRBJ2-1): NAGVMQNPRHLVRRRGQEARLRCSPMKGHSHVYWYRQLPEEGLKFMVYLQKENIIDESGMPKERFSAEFPKEGPSILRIQQVVRGDSAAYFCASSSRTGDSYNEQFFGPGTRLTVL.

The chain combines TRBV5-4 with TRBJ2-5, with 12 bases aligning to TRBD2. Looked up from germline, CDR1 is SGHNT and CDR2 is YYREEE (reference sequence). This CDR3 region has 16 residues. After removal of 4 bases from V and 6 bases from J, the junction contained 10 bases not matched to a gene. For the CDR3, the DNA is TGTGCCAGCAGCAGTAGGGCTAGCGGGGGGGCACAGACCCAGTACTTC. This encodes CASSSRASGGAQTQYF.

The chain has TRBV19 and TRBJ2-5; possible D gene TRBD1, 6 bases. The CDR3 spans 15 residues. Trimming shortened V by 1 base and J by 1 base, and 10 bases separated the two germline ends. Germline CDR1 LNHDA, CDR2 SQIVND (reference sequence). This chain's CDR3 is CASSIGQAPQETQYF. The CDR3 bases are TGTGCCAGTAGTATAGGACAGGCCCCCCAAGAGACCCAGTACTTC.

This sequence joins TRBV15 and TRBJ2-3; 7 nucleotides agree with TRBD1. Germline CDR1 reads LNHNV; CDR2 reads YYDKDF (reference sequence). With V trimmed by 9 bases and J by 0 bases, 6 bases remained unmatched. This CDR3 has 14 residues. As DNA, the CDR3 is TGTGCCACACGACAGGGTGCTAGCACAGATACGCAGTATTTT. Encoded protein: CATRQGASTDTQYF.

This sequence joins TRBV5-1 and TRBJ2-5, with TRBD2 matching 9 bases. This CDR3 region has 15 residues. Trimming at V came to 5 bases and at J to 4 bases, leaving 9 bases not matched to a gene. Looked up from germline, CDR1 is SGHRS and CDR2 is YFSETQ. CDR3 sequence (DNA): TGCGCCAGCAGTGCCGGGACTAGCCGGGGAGAGACCCAGTACTTC. This sequence encodes CASSAGTSRGETQYF.